This T cell receptor (beta chain) was sequenced during a study of brain T cells in children with intractable seizures. The time point denotes: blood from clinic visit 5 months post-surgery; TSC patient then seizure free. Surgery cases with the highest brain T cell transcript signatures were chosen for sequencing. Notes on this clone: The antigen is not known.

Study findings and constraints: Clones missing pre-surgery may reflect undersampling of that blood sample.

CDR1 SGHNT and CDR2 YENEEA come from the germline V gene. This CDR3 contains 14 residues. The ends were cut back, 5 bases at V and 5 bases at J, with 16 bases in the middle. Assay: immunoSEQ multiplex PCR; the TCRdb copy retains only in-frame clones and omits some. In the table there are 300,000 to 400,000 clones, over 85% of which are singletons. The TCR comes from a boy younger than two with tuberous sclerosis and intractable seizures. The chain couples TRBV11-3 to TRBJ2-7; D is unclear. Sequencing was performed on peripheral blood, taken roughly 5 months after surgery. The CDR3 loop reads CASSKPTNLDEQYF. The CDR3 DNA follows: TGTGCCAGCAGCAAACCCACAAATCTCGACGAGCAGTACTTC.